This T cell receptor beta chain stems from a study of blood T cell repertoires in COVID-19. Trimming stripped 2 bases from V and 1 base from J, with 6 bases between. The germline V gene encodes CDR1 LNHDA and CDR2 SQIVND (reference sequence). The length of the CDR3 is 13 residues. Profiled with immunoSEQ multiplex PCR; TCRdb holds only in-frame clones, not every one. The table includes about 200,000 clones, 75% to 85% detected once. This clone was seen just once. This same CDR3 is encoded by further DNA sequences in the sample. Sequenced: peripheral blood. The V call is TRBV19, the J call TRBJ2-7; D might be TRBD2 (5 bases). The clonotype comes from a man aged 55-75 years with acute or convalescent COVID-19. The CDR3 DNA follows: TGTGCCAGTAGTATAACGGGGTCCTACGAGCAGTACTTC. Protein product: CASSITGSYEQYF.